These T cell receptor beta chains were read from a single sample in a study of blood T cell repertoires in COVID-19. The assay was immunoSEQ multiplex PCR, and TCRdb's table has in-frame clones only and misses some. The table shows 150,000 to 200,000 clones, with roughly 86% occurring only once. The sample taken for sequencing was peripheral blood. The receptor set was obtained from an elderly woman with COVID-19, enrolled during active disease. Each CDR3 is given with its conserved first and last residue. Fields, in order: J gene, V gene, D gene, clone size, CDR3 DNA, CDR3 protein. D genes are given only for firm matches. Clone sizes are given selectively: once, few, many, or a class where the clone is expanded.

>TRBJ1-5|TRBV2|-|-
TGTGCCAGCGCGGGCCGCCGGATGGCGGGGATTGGCAATCAGCCCCAGCATTTT
CASAGRRMAGIGNQPQHF
>TRBJ2-3|TRBV3-1/TRBV3-2|TRBD1|few
TGTGCCAGCAGCCAAGATCCCACTACAGGGGGAGGCGCAGATACGCAGTATTTT
CASSQDPTTGGGADTQYF
>TRBJ2-3|TRBV28|-|-
TGTGCCACCGAGACAGGACGGGGCACAGATACGCAGTATTTT
CATETGRGTDTQYF
>TRBJ2-3|TRBV28|TRBD1|-
TGTGCCAGCTCGGGACAGGGGTTCACAGATACGCAGTATTTT
CASSGQGFTDTQYF
>TRBJ2-3|TRBV19|TRBD2|-
TGTGCCAGTAGGAATAAGGGACTAGCGGGAGAAGGGTCGTATTTT
CASRNKGLAGEGSYF
>TRBJ1-6|TRBV20-1|TRBD1|-
TGCAGTGCTAGTGGGACAGGGGGCAGCCCCCTCCACTTT
CSASGTGGSPLHF
>TRBJ1-1|TRBV28|-|-
TGTGCCACCCGGGCCCCAGGGAATGAAGCTTTCTTT
CATRAPGNEAFF
>TRBJ1-5|TRBV5-1|TRBD1|-
TGCGCCAGCAGCTCGGGGACAGGGGGGAATCAGCCCCAGCATTTT
CASSSGTGGNQPQHF
>TRBJ2-2|TRBV4-3|-|-
TGCGCCAGCAGCCAAGGGTCCAGGGGCGGGGAGCTGTTTTTT
CASSQGSRGGELFF
>TRBJ2-3|TRBV7-2|TRBD2|-
TGTGCCAGCACCGACATTAGCGGGAGGGCCCCAGATACGCAGTATTTT
CASTDISGRAPDTQYF
>TRBJ2-7|TRBV13|TRBD2|-
TGTGCCAGCAGCGTCGAAATAGCGGGAGGGGTGCACGAGCAGTACTTC
CASSVEIAGGVHEQYF
>TRBJ2-2|TRBV5-1|-|-
TGCGCCAGCAGGTCGGGAGAGTACACCGGGGAGCTGTTTTTT
CASRSGEYTGELFF
>TRBJ2-7|TRBV7-2|-|-
TGTGCCAGCAGCCGCTCGGTGCGGATTACCGAGCAGTACTTC
CASSRSVRITEQYF
>TRBJ1-5|TRBV19|TRBD1|few
TGTGCCAGTAGTATAGGGGGACAGGGGTTTGGACAGCCCCAGCATTTT
CASSIGGQGFGQPQHF
>TRBJ1-3|TRBV14|-|once
TGTGCCAGCAGCCAAGACACGGTCCTCTCTGGAAACACCATATATTTT
CASSQDTVLSGNTIYF
>TRBJ2-4|TRBV7-2|-|-
TGTGCCAGCAGCTTAGCCGGAGGGCCTCAGTACTTC
CASSLAGGPQYF
>TRBJ1-1|TRBV10-3|TRBD1|-
TGTGCCAGCCGGGCAGGGGGCAGATTTTACACTGAAGCTTTCTTT
CASRAGGRFYTEAFF
>TRBJ1-6|TRBV7-9|TRBD1|-
TGTGCCAGCAGCCCGCGGACAGGCAAGGATGCCAATTCACCCCTCCACTTT
CASSPRTGKDANSPLHF
>TRBJ2-1|TRBV7-9|TRBD2|-
TGTGCCAGCAGCGCCCACCTAGCGGGATGGGGCAATGAGCAGTTCTTC
CASSAHLAGWGNEQFF
>TRBJ1-6|TRBV7-2|-|-
TGTGCCAGCAGCTTAGCCCAGGGATCTTCACCCCTCCACTTT
CASSLAQGSSPLHF
>TRBJ2-3|TRBV6-5|-|-
TGTGCCAGCAGAAGAACTAACACAGATACGCAGTATTTT
CASRRTNTDTQYF
>TRBJ2-3|TRBV24-1|TRBD2|-
TGTGCCACCAGTGCCAGTAGCGGGAGTTGGGATACGCAGTATTTT
CATSASSGSWDTQYF
>TRBJ1-2|TRBV5-5|TRBD1|-
TGTGCCAGCAGCTGGGTGACAGGGGGCAACTATGGCTACACCTTC
CASSWVTGGNYGYTF